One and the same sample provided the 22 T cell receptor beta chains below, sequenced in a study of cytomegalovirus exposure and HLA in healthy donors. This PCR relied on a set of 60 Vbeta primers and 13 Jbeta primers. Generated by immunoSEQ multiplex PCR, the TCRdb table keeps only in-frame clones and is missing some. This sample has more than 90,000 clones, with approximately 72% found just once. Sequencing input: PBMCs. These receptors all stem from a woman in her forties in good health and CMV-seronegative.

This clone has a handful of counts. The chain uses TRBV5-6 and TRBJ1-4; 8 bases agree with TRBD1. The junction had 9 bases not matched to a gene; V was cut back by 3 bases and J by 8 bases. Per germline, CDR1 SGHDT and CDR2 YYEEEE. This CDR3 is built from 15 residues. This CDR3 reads CASSSLQGAGEKLFF. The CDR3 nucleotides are TGTGCCAGCAGCTCTCTTCAGGGGGCTGGCGAAAAACTGTTTTTT. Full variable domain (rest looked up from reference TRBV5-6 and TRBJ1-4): DAGVTQSPTHLIKTRGQQVTLRCSPKSGHDTVSWYQQALGQGPQFIFQYYEEEERQRGNFPDRFSGHQFPNYSSELNVNALLLGDSALYLCASSSLQGAGEKLFFGSGTQLSVL.

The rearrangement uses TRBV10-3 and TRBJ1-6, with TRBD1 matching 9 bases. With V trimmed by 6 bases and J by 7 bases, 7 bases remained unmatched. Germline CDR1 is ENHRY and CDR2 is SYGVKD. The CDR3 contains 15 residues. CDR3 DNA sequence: TGTGCCATCAGAGACGGGACAGGGCGAAATTCACCCCTCCACTTT. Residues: CAIRDGTGRNSPLHF.

CDR3 coding DNA: TGTGCCAGCAGCCCCGGGTATGAAAAACTGTTTTTT. Protein sequence: CASSPGYEKLFF. The V and J genes are TRBV7-9 and TRBJ1-4; D is unclear. V dropped 5 bases and J dropped 6 bases, with 7 bases sitting between them. The CDR3 loop spans 12 amino acids. The germline CDR1 and CDR2 sequences are SEHNR and FQNEAQ (reference sequence).

CDR3 residues: CASRSGASTDTQYF. The CDR3 bases are TGTGCCAGCCGTAGTGGTGCTAGCACAGATACGCAGTATTTT. The chain employs TRBV19 and TRBJ2-3, with D unresolved. Germline V lookup: CDR1 LNHDA, CDR2 SQIVND (reference sequence). V lost 9 bases, J lost 0 bases, and 13 bases lay in between. This CDR3 comprises 14 residues.

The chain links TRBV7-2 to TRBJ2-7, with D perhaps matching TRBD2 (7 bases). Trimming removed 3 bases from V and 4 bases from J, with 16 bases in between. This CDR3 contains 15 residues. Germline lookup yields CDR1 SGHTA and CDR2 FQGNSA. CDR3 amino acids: CASSFDRGARYEQYF. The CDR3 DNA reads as TGTGCCAGCAGCTTCGACCGGGGGGCTAGATACGAGCAGTACTTC.

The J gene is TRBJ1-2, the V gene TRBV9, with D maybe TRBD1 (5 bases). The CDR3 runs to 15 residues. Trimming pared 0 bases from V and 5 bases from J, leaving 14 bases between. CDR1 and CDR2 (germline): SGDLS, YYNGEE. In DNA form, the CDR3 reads TGTGCCAGCAGCGTAGTGCCCCAGGGCCGATATGGCTACACCTTC. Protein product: CASSVVPQGRYGYTF.

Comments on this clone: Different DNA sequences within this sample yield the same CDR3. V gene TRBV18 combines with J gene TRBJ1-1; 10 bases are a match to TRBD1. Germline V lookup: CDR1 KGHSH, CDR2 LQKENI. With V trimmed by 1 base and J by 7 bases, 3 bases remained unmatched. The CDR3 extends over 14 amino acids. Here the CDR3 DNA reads TGTGCCAGCTCACCACGACAGGGGGCTGATGAAGCTTTCTTT. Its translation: CASSPRQGADEAFF.

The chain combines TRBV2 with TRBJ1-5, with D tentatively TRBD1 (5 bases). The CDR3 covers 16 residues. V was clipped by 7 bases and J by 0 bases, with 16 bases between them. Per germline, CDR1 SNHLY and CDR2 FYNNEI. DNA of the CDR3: TGTGCCAGCATCCCGGGAGGGGAGGATAGCAATCAGCCCCAGCATTTT. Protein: CASIPGGEDSNQPQHF.

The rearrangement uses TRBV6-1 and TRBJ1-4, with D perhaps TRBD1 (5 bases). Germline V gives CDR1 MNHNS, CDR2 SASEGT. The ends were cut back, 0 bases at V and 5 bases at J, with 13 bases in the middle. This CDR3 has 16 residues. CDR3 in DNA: TGTGCCAGCAGTGAAGCTAGGACAAGGGGAAATGAAAAACTGTTTTTT. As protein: CASSEARTRGNEKLFF.

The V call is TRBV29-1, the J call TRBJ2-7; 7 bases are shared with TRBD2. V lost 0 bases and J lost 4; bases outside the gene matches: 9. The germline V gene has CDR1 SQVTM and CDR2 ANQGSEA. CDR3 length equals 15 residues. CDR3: CSVEEARGGRYEQYF. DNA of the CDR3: TGCAGCGTTGAAGAAGCGAGGGGAGGGAGGTACGAGCAGTACTTC.

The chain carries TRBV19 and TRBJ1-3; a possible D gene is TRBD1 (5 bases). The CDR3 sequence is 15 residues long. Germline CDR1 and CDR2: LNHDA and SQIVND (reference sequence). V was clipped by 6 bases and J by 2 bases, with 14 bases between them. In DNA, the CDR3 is TGTGCCAGTAGGTCGCCAGGGAGGACTGGAAACACCATATATTTT. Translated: CASRSPGRTGNTIYF.

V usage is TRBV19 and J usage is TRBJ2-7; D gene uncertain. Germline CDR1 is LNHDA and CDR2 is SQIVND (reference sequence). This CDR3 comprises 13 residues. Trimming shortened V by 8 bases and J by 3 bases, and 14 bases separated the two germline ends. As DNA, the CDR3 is TGTGCCAGTTCCCCCAGTTTAAACTACGAGCAGTACTTC. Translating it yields CASSPSLNYEQYF. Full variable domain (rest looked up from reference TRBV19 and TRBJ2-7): DGGITQSPKYLFRKEGQNVTLSCEQNLNHDAMYWYRQDPGQGLRLIYYSQIVNDFQKGDIAEGYSVSREKKESFPLTVTSAQKNPTAFYLCASSPSLNYEQYFGPGTRLTVT.

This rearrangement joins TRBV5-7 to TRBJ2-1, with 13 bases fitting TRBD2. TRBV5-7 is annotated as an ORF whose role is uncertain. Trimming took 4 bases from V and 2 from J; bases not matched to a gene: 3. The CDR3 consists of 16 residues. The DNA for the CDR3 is TGTGCCAGCAGCACCGGACTAGCGGGAGCCTACAATGAGCAGTTCTTC. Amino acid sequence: CASSTGLAGAYNEQFF.

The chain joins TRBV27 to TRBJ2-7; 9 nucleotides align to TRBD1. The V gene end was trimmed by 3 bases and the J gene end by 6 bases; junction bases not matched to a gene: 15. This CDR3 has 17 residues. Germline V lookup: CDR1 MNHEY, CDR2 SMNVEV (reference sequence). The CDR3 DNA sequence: TGTGCCAGCAGTTTTACCGCACCGGGACAGGGCACGGGCGAGCAGTACTTC. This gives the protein CASSFTAPGQGTGEQYF.

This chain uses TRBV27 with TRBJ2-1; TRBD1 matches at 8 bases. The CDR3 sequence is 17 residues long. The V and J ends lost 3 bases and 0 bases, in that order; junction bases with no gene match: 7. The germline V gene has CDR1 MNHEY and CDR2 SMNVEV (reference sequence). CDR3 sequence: CASSLEDRGASYNEQFF. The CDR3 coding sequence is TGTGCCAGCAGTTTGGAAGACAGGGGCGCCTCCTACAATGAGCAGTTCTTC.

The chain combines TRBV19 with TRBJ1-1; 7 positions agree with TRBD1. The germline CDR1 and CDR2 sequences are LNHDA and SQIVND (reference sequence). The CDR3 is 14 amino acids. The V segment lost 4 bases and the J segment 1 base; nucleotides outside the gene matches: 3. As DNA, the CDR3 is TGTGCCAGTAGTACCTGGACAGGGAACACTGAAGCTTTCTTT. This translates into CASSTWTGNTEAFF.

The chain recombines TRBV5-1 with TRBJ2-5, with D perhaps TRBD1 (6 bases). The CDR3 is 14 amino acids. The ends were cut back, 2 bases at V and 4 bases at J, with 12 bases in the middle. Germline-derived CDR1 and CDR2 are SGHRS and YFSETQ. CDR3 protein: CASSFWTARETQYF. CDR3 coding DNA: TGCGCCAGCAGCTTTTGGACAGCACGAGAGACCCAGTACTTC.

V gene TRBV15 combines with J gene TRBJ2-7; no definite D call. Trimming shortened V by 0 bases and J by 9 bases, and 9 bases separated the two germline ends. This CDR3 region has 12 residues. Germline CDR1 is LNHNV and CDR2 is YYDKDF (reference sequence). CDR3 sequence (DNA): TGTGCCACCAGCAGAGATGCGCCGGGGCAGTACTTC. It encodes CATSRDAPGQYF.

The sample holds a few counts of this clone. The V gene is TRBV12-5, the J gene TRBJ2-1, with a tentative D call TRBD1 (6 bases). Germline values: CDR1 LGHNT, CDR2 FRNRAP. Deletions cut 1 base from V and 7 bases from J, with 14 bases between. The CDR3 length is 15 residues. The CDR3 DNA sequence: TGTGCTAGTGGTTTGGCTCCCCTCGACAGGAATGAGCAGTTCTTC. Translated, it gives CASGLAPLDRNEQFF.

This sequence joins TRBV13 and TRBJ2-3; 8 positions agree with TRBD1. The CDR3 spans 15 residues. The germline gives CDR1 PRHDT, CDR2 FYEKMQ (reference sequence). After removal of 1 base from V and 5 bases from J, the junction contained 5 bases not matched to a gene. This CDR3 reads CASSLAGGRVDTQYF. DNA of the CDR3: TGTGCCAGCAGCTTAGCAGGGGGCCGGGTAGATACGCAGTATTTT.

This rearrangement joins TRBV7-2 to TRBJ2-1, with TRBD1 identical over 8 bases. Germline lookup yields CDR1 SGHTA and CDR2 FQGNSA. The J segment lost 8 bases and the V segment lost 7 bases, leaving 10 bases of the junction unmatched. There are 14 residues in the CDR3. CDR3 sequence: CASTDRGGIYEQFF. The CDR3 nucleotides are TGTGCCAGCACTGACAGGGGAGGTATCTATGAGCAGTTCTTC.

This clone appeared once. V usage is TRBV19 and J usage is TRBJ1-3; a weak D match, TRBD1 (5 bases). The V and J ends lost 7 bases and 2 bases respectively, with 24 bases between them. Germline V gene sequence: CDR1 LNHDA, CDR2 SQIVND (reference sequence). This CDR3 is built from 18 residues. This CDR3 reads CASTKTGRRRATGNTIYF. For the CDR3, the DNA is TGTGCCAGTACTAAAACCGGTCGCCGCAGGGCCACTGGAAACACCATATATTTT.